The rows below give T cell receptor beta chains drawn from one sample of a study of cytomegalovirus exposure and HLA in healthy donors. The table came from immunoSEQ multiplex PCR; TCRdb's copy has only in-frame clones and leaves some out. Among about 210,000 clones listed, more than 75% were seen once. Sequenced sample: PBMCs. All receptors come from a man between 40 and 49 years old in good health and CMV-seropositive. Both conserved end residues are part of each CDR3. Fields, in order: D gene, clone size, V gene, J gene, CDR3 DNA, CDR3 protein. A D gene is named only where the DNA matches it firmly. Where a row states a size, it is once, few, many or the class of an expanded clone; other rows omit it.

D gene: -
clone size: -
V gene: TRBV9
J gene: TRBJ2-1
CDR3 DNA: TGTGCCAGCAGCGTAGGTATCGGGAGAACTTACAATGAGCAGTTCTTC
CDR3 protein: CASSVGIGRTYNEQFF

D gene: -
clone size: -
V gene: TRBV15
J gene: TRBJ2-7
CDR3 DNA: TGTGCCACCAGCACCCCAGGCGGGGCGCAGAACGAGCAGTACTTC
CDR3 protein: CATSTPGGAQNEQYF

D gene: -
clone size: -
V gene: TRBV6-5
J gene: TRBJ2-3
CDR3 DNA: TGTGCCAGCTCGGTGGGGAGGGGGTTGCCAGATACGCAGTATTTT
CDR3 protein: CASSVGRGLPDTQYF

D gene: TRBD1
clone size: -
V gene: TRBV4-1
J gene: TRBJ2-1
CDR3 DNA: TGCGCCAGCAGCCATCCTTGGGGGGACAGGGGCCTTTTGAAGTTCTTC
CDR3 protein: CASSHPWGDRGLLKFF

D gene: -
clone size: -
V gene: TRBV6-5
J gene: TRBJ2-7
CDR3 DNA: TGTGCCAGCACCGGATCTGCGGCCGAGGCCTACGAGCAGTACTTC
CDR3 protein: CASTGSAAEAYEQYF

D gene: -
clone size: -
V gene: TRBV12-5
J gene: TRBJ1-2
CDR3 DNA: TGTGCTAGTGGTATAGACAGGTTTGGCTACACCTTC
CDR3 protein: CASGIDRFGYTF

D gene: -
clone size: -
V gene: TRBV27
J gene: TRBJ1-6
CDR3 DNA: TGTGCCAGCAGTTTAACGGGTTCACCCCTCCACTTT
CDR3 protein: CASSLTGSPLHF

D gene: TRBD2
clone size: once
V gene: TRBV5-1
J gene: TRBJ2-1
CDR3 DNA: TGCGCCAGCAGTCCACCTCTAGCGGGGGATTACAATGAGCAGTTCTTC
CDR3 protein: CASSPPLAGDYNEQFF

D gene: -
clone size: -
V gene: TRBV5-1
J gene: TRBJ2-2
CDR3 DNA: TGCGCCAGCAGCTTGTACCCGGGCACCGGGGAGCTGTTTTTT
CDR3 protein: CASSLYPGTGELFF

D gene: -
clone size: -
V gene: TRBV6-1
J gene: TRBJ1-4
CDR3 DNA: TGTGCCAGCAGTGGGTCCGGTGCAACTAATGAAAAACTGTTTTTT
CDR3 protein: CASSGSGATNEKLFF

D gene: -
clone size: once
V gene: TRBV19
J gene: TRBJ1-1
CDR3 DNA: TGTGCCAGTAGTATATTAGGAGGGGCTAGGGGCACTGAAGCTTTCTTT
CDR3 protein: CASSILGGARGTEAFF

D gene: TRBD1
clone size: -
V gene: TRBV5-1
J gene: TRBJ1-1
CDR3 DNA: TGCGCCAGCAGCTTAGGCAGGGGGCCCTACACTGAAGCTTTCTTT
CDR3 protein: CASSLGRGPYTEAFF

D gene: -
clone size: -
V gene: TRBV7-9
J gene: TRBJ1-2
CDR3 DNA: TGTGCCAGCAGCTTAGGGATGGGTCAGGGGAACTATGGCTACACCTTC
CDR3 protein: CASSLGMGQGNYGYTF

D gene: -
clone size: -
V gene: TRBV7-8
J gene: TRBJ1-1
CDR3 DNA: TGTGCCAGCAGCTTAGCGCAGGCGGGAAACACTGAAGCTTTCTTT
CDR3 protein: CASSLAQAGNTEAFF

D gene: TRBD2
clone size: -
V gene: TRBV7-8
J gene: TRBJ2-2
CDR3 DNA: TGTGCCAGCAGCTCTCACGGACTAGCGGGAGGGCCGAGAACCGGGGAGCTGTTTTTT
CDR3 protein: CASSSHGLAGGPRTGELFF

D gene: TRBD1
clone size: once
V gene: TRBV6-1
J gene: TRBJ1-1
CDR3 DNA: TGTGCCAGCAGTGGCCGAGAGGGGGCGCCCACTGAAGCTTTCTTT
CDR3 protein: CASSGREGAPTEAFF

D gene: TRBD2
clone size: few
V gene: TRBV9
J gene: TRBJ2-3
CDR3 DNA: TGTGCCAGCAGCGTAGGGACTAGCGGTCGCACAGATACGCAGTATTTT
CDR3 protein: CASSVGTSGRTDTQYF

D gene: TRBD2
clone size: once
V gene: TRBV9
J gene: TRBJ2-3
CDR3 DNA: TGTGCCAGCAGCGCAAGGACTAGCGGCACAGATACGCAGTATTTT
CDR3 protein: CASSARTSGTDTQYF

D gene: -
clone size: -
V gene: TRBV15
J gene: TRBJ2-3
CDR3 DNA: TGTGCCACCAGCAGAGATCTGACTAGCACAGATACGCAGTATTTT
CDR3 protein: CATSRDLTSTDTQYF

D gene: -
clone size: -
V gene: TRBV7-3
J gene: TRBJ2-3
CDR3 DNA: TGTGCCAGCAGCAAAAACCCGGGACGGGGACTCACAGATACGCAGTATTTT
CDR3 protein: CASSKNPGRGLTDTQYF

D gene: TRBD1
clone size: few
V gene: TRBV6-5
J gene: TRBJ2-3
CDR3 DNA: TGTGCCAGCAGTTACGCCTACAGGGGGCTGAATACGCAGTATTTT
CDR3 protein: CASSYAYRGLNTQYF

D gene: -
clone size: -
V gene: TRBV25-1
J gene: TRBJ2-1
CDR3 DNA: TGTGCCAGCAGTGTAAGGGGGGCGGGAGCATGGAATGAGCAGTTCTTC
CDR3 protein: CASSVRGAGAWNEQFF

D gene: -
clone size: -
V gene: TRBV7-9
J gene: TRBJ1-1
CDR3 DNA: TGTGCCAGCAGCTTAGCCGGGACCCTCTACGGGGGGACTGAAGCTTTCTTT
CDR3 protein: CASSLAGTLYGGTEAFF

D gene: TRBD1
clone size: -
V gene: TRBV10-2
J gene: TRBJ1-1
CDR3 DNA: TGCGCCAGCAGTGAGGAGGGGGCGCGGACTGAAGCTTTCTTT
CDR3 protein: CASSEEGARTEAFF

D gene: TRBD1
clone size: -
V gene: TRBV7-7
J gene: TRBJ2-7
CDR3 DNA: TGTGCTAGCAGCCAGGGACAGGGGTACTACGAGCAGTACTTC
CDR3 protein: CASSQGQGYYEQYF

D gene: TRBD2
clone size: -
V gene: TRBV4-1
J gene: TRBJ2-3
CDR3 DNA: TGCGCCAGCAGCCCATTACGGACTAGCGGGAGCACAGATACGCAGTATTTT
CDR3 protein: CASSPLRTSGSTDTQYF

D gene: TRBD2
clone size: -
V gene: TRBV5-1
J gene: TRBJ2-1
CDR3 DNA: TGCGCCAGCAGCTTGGCCCCGGCTAGCGGGACTAATGAGCAGTTCTTC
CDR3 protein: CASSLAPASGTNEQFF

D gene: -
clone size: -
V gene: TRBV29-1
J gene: TRBJ2-7
CDR3 DNA: TGCAGCGTTGAAGGGGGGGAGCTCTACGAGCAGTACTTC
CDR3 protein: CSVEGGELYEQYF

D gene: -
clone size: -
V gene: TRBV7-8
J gene: TRBJ2-7
CDR3 DNA: TGTGCCAGCAGGTCCGGGACACTCTCCTACGAGCAGTACTTC
CDR3 protein: CASRSGTLSYEQYF

D gene: -
clone size: -
V gene: TRBV10-3
J gene: TRBJ2-7
CDR3 DNA: TGTGCCATCAGTGAGACTTACTACGAGCAGTACTTC
CDR3 protein: CAISETYYEQYF

D gene: -
clone size: -
V gene: TRBV4-1
J gene: TRBJ1-1
CDR3 DNA: TGCGCCAGCAGCCAAGATGGCCAACCATCTAGAATGAACACTGAAGCTTTCTTT
CDR3 protein: CASSQDGQPSRMNTEAFF

D gene: -
clone size: -
V gene: TRBV6-6
J gene: TRBJ2-5
CDR3 DNA: TGTGCCAGCAGTTACTTTGGACAGAGACAAGAGACCCAGTACTTC
CDR3 protein: CASSYFGQRQETQYF

D gene: -
clone size: few
V gene: TRBV9
J gene: TRBJ1-5
CDR3 DNA: TGTGCCAGCAGCCAGGGGTCTGTAAACAATCAGCCCCAGCATTTT
CDR3 protein: CASSQGSVNNQPQHF

D gene: TRBD1
clone size: few
V gene: TRBV2
J gene: TRBJ1-3
CDR3 DNA: TGTGCCATTACGACCGGGACAGGGGGTCCCTGGAAAAACTTATATTTT
CDR3 protein: CAITTGTGGPWKNLYF

D gene: TRBD1
clone size: -
V gene: TRBV11-2
J gene: TRBJ1-1
CDR3 DNA: TGTGCCAGCAGCTTGGGACAGGGGAACACTGAAGCTTTCTTT
CDR3 protein: CASSLGQGNTEAFF

D gene: -
clone size: -
V gene: TRBV6-5
J gene: TRBJ2-5
CDR3 DNA: TGTGCCAGCAGTTACGGGCCGGTGGAGACCCAGTACTTC
CDR3 protein: CASSYGPVETQYF

D gene: -
clone size: -
V gene: TRBV6-1
J gene: TRBJ1-1
CDR3 DNA: TGTGCCAGCAGTGAAGCGCTTCGGAGTTACACTGAAGCTTTCTTT
CDR3 protein: CASSEALRSYTEAFF

D gene: -
clone size: -
V gene: TRBV6-1
J gene: TRBJ1-1
CDR3 DNA: TGTGCCAGCAGTGAATTTCAGGTCCTTGAAGCTTTCTTT
CDR3 protein: CASSEFQVLEAFF

D gene: TRBD2
clone size: -
V gene: TRBV2
J gene: TRBJ2-4
CDR3 DNA: TGTGCCAGCAGTGCTAGCGGGCAGGGTGCCAAAAACATTCAGTACTTC
CDR3 protein: CASSASGQGAKNIQYF

D gene: -
clone size: -
V gene: TRBV11-2
J gene: TRBJ2-1
CDR3 DNA: TGTGCCAGCAGCTTAGAGCCGGGCTACAATGAGCAGTTCTTC
CDR3 protein: CASSLEPGYNEQFF